Listed here are 19 T cell receptor beta chains from one sample, sequenced in a study of T cell responses to AZD1222 COVID-19 vaccine. Generated by immunoSEQ multiplex PCR, the TCRdb table keeps only in-frame clones and is missing some. The data hold 250,000 to 300,000 clones, with approximately 94% observed a single time. Material: peripheral blood, obtained 28 days after the second AZD1222 dose. Receptors originate from an adult who received the AZD1222 COVID-19 vaccine.

A single count supports this clone. This chain connects TRBV7-9 to TRBJ1-2; tentatively, D is TRBD1 (5 bases). The V and J ends lost 0 bases and 8 bases respectively, with 19 bases between them. This CDR3 is built from 16 residues. Germline CDR1 reads SEHNR; CDR2 reads FQNEAQ (reference sequence). The DNA for the CDR3 is TGTGCCAGCAGCTTAGCGGTATCGGGGCCCTCTGGGGGCTACACCTTC. Amino acids: CASSLAVSGPSGGYTF.

V gene TRBV3-1 (or the pseudogene TRBV3-2) combines with J gene TRBJ2-7; 7 positions match TRBD1. Germline CDR1 and CDR2: LGHDT and YNNKEL (reference sequence). V lost 4 bases and J lost 3; bases outside the gene matches: 3. This CDR3 is 13 amino acids long. The CDR3 reads CASSPTGYYEQYF. The CDR3 DNA reads TGTGCCAGCAGCCCGACAGGGTACTACGAGCAGTACTTC.

The genes are TRBV2 and TRBJ1-2; D is undetermined. The V gene lost 7 bases and the J gene lost 8 bases, with 26 bases spanning the gap. Per the germline V gene, CDR1 is SNHLY and CDR2 is FYNNEI. The CDR3 has 16 amino acids. The DNA for the CDR3 is TGTGCCAGCATCTTGGGGAACTACGATACCGGGAGCGGCTACACCTTC. Residues: CASILGNYDTGSGYTF.

The genes are TRBV5-1 and TRBJ1-5; D might be TRBD1 (6 bases). Germline CDR1 is SGHRS and CDR2 is YFSETQ. The CDR3 contains 13 residues. V was clipped by 2 bases and J by 7 bases, with 10 bases between them. The CDR3 spells CASSFEGGQPQHF. CDR3 nucleotide sequence: TGCGCCAGCAGCTTCGAGGGGGGCCAGCCCCAGCATTTT.

The chain is built from TRBV4-1 and TRBJ2-2, with 14 bases lining up with TRBD2. The junction had 4 bases not matched to a gene; V was cut back by 4 bases and J by 6 bases. The germline V gene encodes CDR1 MGHRA and CDR2 YSYEKL. This CDR3 comprises 16 residues. CDR3 protein: CASSRGLAGDAGELFF. DNA for the CDR3: TGCGCCAGCAGCCGGGGACTAGCGGGAGACGCCGGGGAGCTGTTTTTT.

This chain links TRBV15 with TRBJ1-6, with D unclear. This CDR3 is built from 13 residues. Germline V lookup: CDR1 LNHNV, CDR2 YYDKDF (reference sequence). V lost 3 bases to trimming and J lost 14 bases, with 14 bases between them. In DNA form, the CDR3 reads TGTGCCACCAGCAGCCCTAGTCCGAGGGCCCTCCACTTT. It yields the protein CATSSPSPRALHF.

The chain combines TRBV28 with TRBJ2-3; D possibly uses TRBD1 or TRBD2 (5 bases each). Per the germline V gene, CDR1 is MDHEN and CDR2 is SYDVKM. V was cut by 2 bases and J by 2 bases, with 11 bases left in between. The CDR3 sequence is 15 residues long. The CDR3 is CASSLRDRHTDTQYF. CDR3 coding DNA: TGTGCCAGCAGTTTACGGGACCGGCACACAGATACGCAGTATTTT.

The genes are TRBV5-1 and TRBJ1-6; the match to TRBD1 covers 8 bases. Trimming at V came to 0 bases and at J to 13 bases, leaving 6 bases not matched to a gene. The CDR3 is 14 amino acids. Germline CDR1 SGHRS, CDR2 YFSETQ. This CDR3 reads CASSLAPRQGPLHF. As DNA, the CDR3 is TGCGCCAGCAGCTTGGCCCCTAGACAGGGGCCCCTCCACTTT. Full variable domain (rest looked up from reference TRBV5-1 and TRBJ1-6): KAGVTQTPRYLIKTRGQQVTLSCSPISGHRSVSWYQQTPGQGLQFLFEYFSETQRNKGNFPGRFSGRQFSNSRSEMNVSTLELGDSALYLCASSLAPRQGPLHFGNGTRLTVT.

The chain links TRBV24-1 to TRBJ2-1, with D perhaps matching TRBD2 (5 bases). V was clipped by 7 bases and J by 8 bases, with 11 bases between them. Germline CDR1 is KGHDR and CDR2 is SFDVKD. The CDR3 is made up of 12 amino acids. In DNA, the CDR3 is TGTGCCACCAGGGCCGCCGGGGATGAGCAGTTCTTC. Its translation: CATRAAGDEQFF.

The V call is TRBV15, the J call TRBJ1-1; D is perhaps TRBD1 (6 bases). This CDR3 comprises 14 residues. Germline assignment: CDR1 LNHNV and CDR2 YYDKDF (reference sequence). V shed 8 bases and J shed 1 base, with 14 bases lying between them. CDR3 sequence: CATARSRGNTEAFF. In DNA, the CDR3 is TGTGCCACCGCCCGCAGCAGGGGGAACACTGAAGCTTTCTTT.

CDR3 sequence: CASSPGGLPEAFF. CDR3 sequence (DNA): TGTGCCAGCAGCCCCGGAGGGTTGCCTGAAGCTTTCTTT. The chain uses TRBV6-6 and TRBJ1-1; D not certain. CDR1 is MNHNY, CDR2 SVGAGI, per germline (reference sequence). CDR3 length: 13 amino acids. Deletions cut 6 bases from V and 6 bases from J, with 14 bases between.

The chain uses TRBV19 and TRBJ2-3, with D unclear. The CDR3 has 16 residues. Germline lookup yields CDR1 LNHDA and CDR2 SQIVND (reference sequence). Trimming pared 5 bases from V and 2 bases from J, leaving 17 bases between. The CDR3 nucleotides are TGTGCCAGTAGTCGAAGTTCCCAAGCCCCCACAGATACGCAGTATTTT. Its protein is CASSRSSQAPTDTQYF.

The genes are TRBV5-1 and TRBJ1-6; the D is unclear. Looked up from germline, CDR1 is SGHRS and CDR2 is YFSETQ. This CDR3 is built from 14 residues. V lost 4 bases and J lost 8, with 13 bases in between. CDR3 sequence (DNA): TGCGCCAGCAGCGTTGAGGGAAGGGATTCACCCCTCCACTTT. Amino acid sequence: CASSVEGRDSPLHF.

On this clone itself: The same CDR3 arises from other DNA sequences in this sample as well. V usage is TRBV28 and J usage is TRBJ2-5; D is uncertain. This CDR3 has 11 amino acids. CDR1 is MDHEN, CDR2 SYDVKM, per germline. The V end lost 3 bases, the J end lost 4 bases, and 3 bases lay between the germline ends. The CDR3: CASSLRETQYF. CDR3 DNA: TGTGCCAGCAGTTTGCGAGAGACCCAGTACTTC.

A note on this clone: Other nucleotide sequences from this sample produce the same CDR3. The gene calls are TRBV7-3 and TRBJ2-2; D not certain. The CDR3 contains 12 residues. Germline CDR1 reads SGHTA; CDR2 reads FQGTGA. Trimming removed 4 bases from V and 3 bases from J, with 3 bases in between. The CDR3 protein is CASSSYTGELFF. As DNA, the CDR3 is TGTGCCAGCAGCTCATACACCGGGGAGCTGTTTTTT. Full variable domain (outside the CDR3, taken from reference TRBV7-3 and TRBJ2-2): GAGVSQTPSNKVTEKGKYVELRCDPISGHTALYWYRQSLGQGPEFLIYFQGTGAADDSGLPNDRFFAVRPEGSVSTLKIQRTERGDSAVYLCASSSYTGELFFGEGSRLTVL.

The rearrangement uses TRBV6-6 and TRBJ1-2; TRBD1 aligns across 7 bases. This CDR3 spans 14 amino acids. Germline V CDR1 and CDR2: MNHNY, SVGAGI (reference sequence). V shed 2 bases and J 7 bases; nucleotides not matched to a gene: 7. The CDR3: CASSYSDRVRGYTF. CDR3 nucleotide sequence: TGTGCCAGCAGTTACAGCGACAGGGTCCGTGGCTACACCTTC.

This chain links TRBV7-2 with TRBJ2-2; the match to TRBD1 covers 7 bases. The junction had 7 bases not matched to a gene; V was cut back by 5 bases and J by 4 bases. CDR1 SGHTA and CDR2 FQGNSA come from the germline V gene. The CDR3 is 15 residues long. CDR3 in amino acids: CASSPGTVGTGELFF. The CDR3 bases are TGTGCCAGCAGCCCCGGGACAGTAGGCACCGGGGAGCTGTTTTTT.

The genes are TRBV7-3 and TRBJ2-7; D might be TRBD2 (6 bases). Trimming shortened V by 5 bases and J by 3 bases, and 20 bases separated the two germline ends. This CDR3 contains 16 residues. Per germline, CDR1 SGHTA and CDR2 FQGTGA. The CDR3 protein is CASSTNPFGGGYEQYF. As DNA, the CDR3 is TGTGCCAGCAGCACGAACCCGTTCGGGGGAGGCTACGAGCAGTACTTC.

This chain connects TRBV3-1 (or the pseudogene TRBV3-2) to TRBJ2-7; 7 bases agree with TRBD1. Trimming took 3 bases from V and 1 from J; bases not matched to a gene: 6. CDR1 is LGHDT and CDR2 is YNNKEL in the germline V gene (reference sequence). The CDR3 is 15 amino acids. CDR3 sequence reads: CASSQGTVDSYEQYF. CDR3 in DNA: TGTGCCAGCAGCCAGGGGACAGTTGATTCCTACGAGCAGTACTTC.